The clone carrying this T cell receptor beta chain was recorded a few times. What it binds is unknown. This sample is drawn from a study of cytomegalovirus exposure and HLA in healthy donors. The study, taken as a whole, reports: Reportedly, diagnosis of cytomegalovirus status by the classifier showed high specificity and sensitivity. In vitro checks showed that a few CMV-associated chains really do target CMV antigens. Presence/absence analysis assumed near-uniform sequencing depth across donors.

The PCR ran on 60 Vbeta and 13 Jbeta primers. Clones were read by immunoSEQ multiplex PCR, and TCRdb kept only the in-frame ones, dropping some. The sample shows about 120,000 clones, over 15% of them seen only once. The receptor comes from a female donor in good health and CMV-seropositive. Sequencing was done on a sample of PBMCs.

CDR3 amino acids: CASSVDGSGYNEQFF. For the CDR3, the DNA is TGTGCCAGCAGCGTAGATGGTAGCGGGTACAATGAGCAGTTCTTC. The chain joins TRBV9 to TRBJ2-1, with TRBD2 identical over 7 bases. Looked up from germline, CDR1 is SGDLS and CDR2 is YYNGEE. The ends lost 0 bases at V and 4 bases at J; junction bases unmatched: 4. There are 15 residues in the CDR3.